These T cell receptor beta chains were read from a single sample in a study of T cell responses to AZD1222 COVID-19 vaccine. Sequenced by immunoSEQ multiplex PCR; TCRdb stores in-frame clones only, minus some. The table lists about 150,000 clones, approximately 90% of them singletons. Material: peripheral blood, obtained 28 days after the second AZD1222 dose. These TCRs come from an adult who received the AZD1222 COVID-19 vaccine. The CDR3 runs from the conserved cysteine through the conserved F or W. Fields, in order: D gene, clone size, J gene, V gene, CDR3 DNA, CDR3 protein. A D gene is named only where the DNA matches it firmly. Some rows mark clone size as missing; the rest say once, few, many or name a class of expanded clone.

TRBD1	once	TRBJ1-1	TRBV5-1	TGCGCCAGCAGCTGGGGACCGACAGGGGGCACTGAAGCTTTCTTT	CASSWGPTGGTEAFF
.	once	TRBJ2-1	TRBV3-1/TRBV3-2	TGTGCCAGCAGCCAAGATGTTAAGCGGGACAACAATGAGCAGTTCTTC	CASSQDVKRDNNEQFF
TRBD1	.	TRBJ2-1	TRBV29-1	TGCAGCGTTGAAATGGACAGGGACGGTGAGCAGTTCTTC	CSVEMDRDGEQFF
.	.	TRBJ1-1	TRBV25-1	TGTGCCAGCAGTGACCCTCGGAACACTGAAGCTTTCTTT	CASSDPRNTEAFF
.	.	TRBJ1-4	TRBV19	TGTGCCAGTAAACGGGAGTCAACAACCCCTAATGAAAAACTGTTTTTT	CASKRESTTPNEKLFF
TRBD1	.	TRBJ2-7	TRBV19	TGTGCCAGTAGTATCGTCCCGGGACAGGGGTCCTCCTACGAGCAGTACTTC	CASSIVPGQGSSYEQYF
.	.	TRBJ1-1	TRBV25-1	TGTGCCAGCAAGGAGTCGAACACTGAAGCTTTCTTT	CASKESNTEAFF
.	.	TRBJ2-5	TRBV18	TGTGCCAGCTCTGCCACGATGGTCGTTTCCCGTTCCCAAGAGACCCAGTACTTC	CASSATMVVSRSQETQYF
TRBD2	.	TRBJ2-7	TRBV5-1	TGCGCCAGCTCGGCGGGAGTAGCCTCCTACGAGCAGTACTTC	CASSAGVASYEQYF
.	.	TRBJ1-6	TRBV19	TGTGCCAGTAGTAAGCGATTGGAGACTGCGGATTCACCCCTCCACTTT	CASSKRLETADSPLHF
.	.	TRBJ2-5	TRBV18	TGTGCCAGCTCACCAGCTGGAGAGACCCAGTACTTC	CASSPAGETQYF
.	.	TRBJ1-4	TRBV7-9	TGTGCCAGTCGTCCCCCATTTAGGGGCGGTGAAAAACTGTTTTTT	CASRPPFRGGEKLFF
TRBD2	.	TRBJ2-1	TRBV19	TGTGCCAGTAGTATTAGCGGGAACGCCTACAATGAGCAGTTCTTC	CASSISGNAYNEQFF
TRBD1	few	TRBJ1-2	TRBV5-1	TGCGCCAGCATCCCCCTCCCGGGACAGTATGGCTACACCTTC	CASIPLPGQYGYTF
.	.	TRBJ2-5	TRBV18	TGTGCCAGCTCACCGCAGGAAATTCAAGAGACCCAGTACTTC	CASSPQEIQETQYF
.	.	TRBJ1-2	TRBV19	TGTGCCAGTAGTTTCGGGACGGAAGGCTACACCTTC	CASSFGTEGYTF
TRBD1	.	TRBJ1-4	TRBV30	TGTGCCTGGAGTGGGACAGGGATTAATGAAAAACTGTTTTTT	CAWSGTGINEKLFF
.	.	TRBJ1-1	TRBV4-1	TGCGCCAGCAGCCCAGGCACCGTGAACACTGAAGCTTTCTTT	CASSPGTVNTEAFF
.	.	TRBJ1-4	TRBV15	TGTGCCACCAGCGAAACAGCTGCAACTAATGAAAAACTGTTTTTT	CATSETAATNEKLFF
.	.	TRBJ2-7	TRBV24-1	TGTGCCACCAGTGATTTTTGCAGGGGGGCCTCCTACGAGCAGTACTTC	CATSDFCRGASYEQYF
.	.	TRBJ1-3	TRBV3-1/TRBV3-2	TGTGCCAGCAGCCAAGTAAACAAAGGAAACACCATATATTTT	CASSQVNKGNTIYF
.	.	TRBJ1-1	TRBV29-1	TGCAGCGTTGAAGGGGACACCTTGAACACTGAAGCTTTCTTT	CSVEGDTLNTEAFF
.	.	TRBJ1-2	TRBV5-6	TGTGCCAGCAGCTTGTATGGGGGAGGGCCGGTCTATGGCTACACCTTC	CASSLYGGGPVYGYTF
TRBD2	.	TRBJ2-2	TRBV9	TGTGCCAGCAGCCCACTAGCGGACGCTTTGGGAGGGGAGCTGTTTTTT	CASSPLADALGGELFF
.	.	TRBJ1-5	TRBV19	TGTGCCAGTAGTATCCAACAGGGCTATCAGCCCCAGCATTTT	CASSIQQGYQPQHF
.	.	TRBJ1-3	TRBV7-9	TGTGCCAGCAGCTTAGCGCTAGGGCCTTCTGGAAACACCATATATTTT	CASSLALGPSGNTIYF
.	.	TRBJ2-3	TRBV14	TGTGCCAGCAGTCTACGATCAACGGGAGTGACAGATACGCAGTATTTT	CASSLRSTGVTDTQYF
.	few	TRBJ1-2	TRBV9	TGTGCCAGCAGCGAAAGGGGCCGCGCGGGCTACACCTTC	CASSERGRAGYTF
.	once	TRBJ1-2	TRBV12-3/TRBV12-4	TGTGCCAGCAGTTTGCGGGAGTCCTATGGCTACACCTTC	CASSLRESYGYTF
.	few	TRBJ1-5	TRBV6-6	TGTGCCAGACCACCCTCCAGGGCGGGTCAGCCCCAGCATTTT	CARPPSRAGQPQHF
.	.	TRBJ2-5	TRBV12-3/TRBV12-4	TGTGCCAGCAGTCGCGGGACCCCGGAGACCCAGTACTTC	CASSRGTPETQYF
.	.	TRBJ2-5	TRBV19	TGTGCCAGTAGCCGGGAGTCAGGACTTGGGGAGACCCAGTACTTC	CASSRESGLGETQYF